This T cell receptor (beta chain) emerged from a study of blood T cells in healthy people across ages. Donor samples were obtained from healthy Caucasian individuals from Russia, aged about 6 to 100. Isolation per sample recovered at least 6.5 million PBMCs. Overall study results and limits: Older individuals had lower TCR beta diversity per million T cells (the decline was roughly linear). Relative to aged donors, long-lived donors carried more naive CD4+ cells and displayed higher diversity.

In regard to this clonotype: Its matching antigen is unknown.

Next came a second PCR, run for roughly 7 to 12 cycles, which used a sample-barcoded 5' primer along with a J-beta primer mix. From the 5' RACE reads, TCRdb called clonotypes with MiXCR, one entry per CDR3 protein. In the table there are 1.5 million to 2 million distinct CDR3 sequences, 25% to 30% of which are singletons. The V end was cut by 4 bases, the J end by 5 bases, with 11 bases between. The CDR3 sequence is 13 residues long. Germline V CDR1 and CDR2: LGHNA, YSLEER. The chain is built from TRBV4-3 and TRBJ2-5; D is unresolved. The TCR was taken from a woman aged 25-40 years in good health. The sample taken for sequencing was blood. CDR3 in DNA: TGCGCCAGCAGCCGGTATTCAAGCGAGACCCAGTACTTC. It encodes CASSRYSSETQYF.